These T cell receptor beta chains were read from a single sample in a study of blood T cell repertoires in COVID-19. Using immunoSEQ multiplex PCR, the repertoire was profiled, and TCRdb retains in-frame clones only, with some absent. Of roughly 390,000 clones listed, about 89% are singletons. The sequencing sample was made of peripheral blood. These receptors all stem from a young woman with COVID-19, enrolled during active disease. CDR3s leave out the opening cysteine and the closing phenylalanine or tryptophan. Each record gives: J gene, V gene, CDR3 protein.

TRBJ1-4,TRBV4-2,ASSQRTGGIEKLF
TRBJ1-1,TRBV10-3,AIRGQGLSEAF
TRBJ2-3,TRBV3-1/TRBV3-2,ASSQDVSRGDTQY
TRBJ1-6,TRBV27,ASRGLDRGDSPLH
TRBJ1-1,TRBV30,AWERGRGAF
TRBJ2-3,TRBV19,ASSTSGTRANTQY
TRBJ2-2,TRBV24-1,ATSDLGPLAGRLF
TRBJ2-3,TRBV6-5,ASKVAESTDTQY
TRBJ2-6,TRBV30,AWSTGANVLT
TRBJ2-3,TRBV9,ASSVVGAGGSTDTQY
TRBJ1-2,TRBV4-3,ASSHVGRGSAGYT
TRBJ1-2,TRBV28,ASSFSGLYGYT
TRBJ1-2,TRBV14,ASSQAGVVDGYT
TRBJ1-5,TRBV4-2,ASSQGSRGQSNQPQH
TRBJ2-7,TRBV5-1,ASSHLGLAGGPDEQY
TRBJ2-3,TRBV12-3/TRBV12-4,ASSNRDATQY
TRBJ1-2,TRBV11-2,ASRTGYGYT
TRBJ2-7,TRBV6-5,ASRRTGANSYEQY
TRBJ2-5,TRBV24-1,ATSDPSQETQY
TRBJ2-7,TRBV19,ASSMDGSNSYEQY
TRBJ2-3,TRBV9,ASSVLGATPGDTQY
TRBJ1-3,TRBV7-8,ASSLVEAGPGNTIY
TRBJ1-4,TRBV27,ASSFSGTGVWPNEKLF
TRBJ1-6,TRBV6-2/TRBV6-3,ASSSRDRGWNSPLH